The clone carrying this T cell receptor beta chain was detected a few times. Its antigen is unidentified. The record originates from a study of blood T cells in healthy people across ages. Whole-study findings and limits: Because donor CMV status was unknown, expanded clonotype changes were possibly confounded. PBMC samples, being unsorted, prevented any conclusive comparison of naive and antigen-experienced cells.

Together with a sample-barcoded 5' primer, a J-beta primer mix was included in a second PCR lasting roughly 6 to 12 cycles. Each CDR3 protein is one row after TCRdb ran MiXCR on the 5' RACE reads. This repertoire shows more than 450,000 distinct CDR3 sequences, roughly a quarter found once; its top ten account for approximately 4%. The same specimen was also included in a second study, on T cells of mothers and their children. That investigation notes: The study recruited a few healthy Caucasian mothers and their six children as donors. In each mother, TCR beta CDR3 reads exceeded 8.5 million; in each child, they numbered 3 million to 3.5 million.

The TCR was taken from a boy younger than 10 in good health. Sample: blood.

The CDR3 DNA reads TGTGCCAGCAGCCCTCGGGACTCCTACTATGGCTACACCTTC. Translation: CASSPRDSYYGYTF. The gene calls are TRBV7-2 and TRBJ1-2; a weak D match, TRBD1 (5 bases). The CDR3 has 14 residues. Germline V gene data show CDR1 as SGHTA and CDR2 as FQGNSA. Trimming took 5 bases from V and 3 from J, leaving 13 bases between them.